The 32 T cell receptor beta chains in this list originate from one sample, sequenced in a study of CD4 T cells in relation to SARS-CoV-2 and coronaviruses. Assay: immunoSEQ multiplex PCR; the TCRdb copy retains only in-frame clones and omits some. The table includes approximately 38,000 clones, 85% to 90% detected once. Sequencing was carried out using memory CD4+ T cells from PBMCs. The source of these receptors is an adult with COVID-19.

This clone has just a few counts. The rearrangement joins TRBV6-5 to TRBJ1-2; D is perhaps TRBD1 (5 bases). Between the trimmed V and J ends, which lost 8 bases and 8 bases, there was a span of 24 bases. Germline CDR1 and CDR2: MNHEY and SVGAGI. CDR3 size: 15 residues. CDR3 residues: CASRRIQDSKAGYTF. The CDR3 DNA reads as TGTGCCAGCCGTCGCATACAGGACTCTAAAGCCGGCTACACCTTC.

The chain is built from TRBV4-2 and TRBJ1-2; TRBD1 is a possible D gene (5 bases). The V end lost 4 bases, the J end lost 4 bases, and 13 bases lay between the germline ends. Germline assignment: CDR1 LGHNA and CDR2 YNFKEQ. This CDR3 has 14 residues. In DNA, the CDR3 is TGTGCCAGCAGCCCCACAGGAGGAGCCTATGGCTACACCTTC. Its protein product is CASSPTGGAYGYTF.

The chain joins TRBV6-2 or TRBV6-3 to TRBJ2-7, with 8 bases aligning to TRBD1. The CDR3 runs to 12 residues. Germline-derived CDR1 and CDR2 are MNHEY and SVGEGT. Trimming at V came to 5 bases and at J to 4 bases, leaving 1 base not matched to a gene. This CDR3 is CASSRQGYEQYF. The CDR3 DNA reads TGTGCCAGCAGTAGACAGGGGTACGAGCAGTACTTC.

The chain has TRBV7-9 and TRBJ2-5; the D is unclear. The CDR3 runs 15 residues. The V gene lost 5 bases and the J gene lost 5 bases, with 18 bases spanning the gap. Per germline, CDR1 SEHNR and CDR2 FQNEAQ (reference sequence). Written as DNA, the CDR3 is TGTGCCAGCAGCCTGTTTGTTCCAACGCGGGAGACCCAGTACTTC. It is translated as CASSLFVPTRETQYF.

In nucleotides, the CDR3 is TGTGCCAGCACAGCAGGGACAGGGTACACCGGGGAGCTGTTTTTT. As protein: CASTAGTGYTGELFF. V and J are TRBV2 and TRBJ2-2, with TRBD1 matching over 9 bases. The CDR3 has 15 amino acids. The trim removed 7 bases at V and 3 bases at J, leaving 6 bases unmatched. Germline V CDR1 and CDR2: SNHLY, FYNNEI.

V gene TRBV9 combines with J gene TRBJ2-2; 8 nucleotides agree with TRBD1. The ends lost 7 bases at V and 2 bases at J; junction bases unmatched: 7. Germline-derived CDR1 and CDR2 are SGDLS and YYNGEE. The CDR3 extends over 15 amino acids. CDR3 amino acids: CASAGTGKNTGELFF. The CDR3, as DNA: TGTGCCAGCGCCGGGACAGGAAAAAACACCGGGGAGCTGTTTTTT.

V usage is TRBV18 and J usage is TRBJ1-2; D call uncertain. Trimming removed 3 bases from V and 7 bases from J, with 18 bases in between. The CDR3 length is 15 residues. Per germline, CDR1 KGHSH and CDR2 LQKENI. The CDR3 region is CASSPVLGIAAGYTF. The DNA for the CDR3 is TGTGCCAGCTCACCGGTCCTTGGGATTGCGGCTGGCTACACCTTC. The whole variable domain, filled in from reference TRBV18 and TRBJ1-2, reads NAGVMQNPRHLVRRRGQEARLRCSPMKGHSHVYWYRQLPEEGLKFMVYLQKENIIDESGMPKERFSAEFPKEGPSILRIQQVVRGDSAAYFCASSPVLGIAAGYTFGSGTRLTVV.

The gene calls are TRBV27 and TRBJ2-7; 9 nucleotides agree with TRBD1. This CDR3 spans 15 amino acids. With 3 bases clipped from V and 4 bases from J, the junction kept 7 bases outside the gene matches. Germline assignment: CDR1 MNHEY and CDR2 SMNVEV (reference sequence). The chain's CDR3 is CASSLRDRDPYEQYF. For the CDR3, the DNA is TGTGCCAGCAGTTTGAGGGACAGGGATCCTTACGAGCAGTACTTC.

The chain has TRBV9 and TRBJ2-5, with D perhaps TRBD1 (6 bases). V was pared by 1 base and J by 5 bases, with 12 bases between. CDR3 length equals 14 residues. In germline, CDR1 is SGDLS, CDR2 YYNGEE. CDR3 amino acids: CASSVMGTYETQYF. CDR3 nucleotides: TGTGCCAGCAGCGTAATGGGGACATATGAGACCCAGTACTTC.

The chain joins TRBV16 to TRBJ1-1; the D gene is possibly TRBD1 (6 bases). The CDR3 is 14 amino acids. V was trimmed by 5 bases and J by 4 bases, leaving 14 bases between them. Germline CDR1 and CDR2: KGHSY and FQNENV. CDR3 sequence reads: CASSKGWGPTEAFF. CDR3 nucleotide sequence: TGTGCCAGCAGCAAAGGGTGGGGGCCCACTGAAGCTTTCTTT.

The V and J genes are TRBV6-1 and TRBJ2-1, with 9 bases fitting TRBD2. Trimming removed 3 bases from V and 9 bases from J; junction bases left unmatched: 12. CDR1 and CDR2 from the germline V gene are MNHNS and SASEGT. The CDR3 runs to 16 residues. CDR3 bases: TGTGCCAGCAGTGATAGGGGCGGGGGGGCCCATAGTGAGCAGTTCTTC. Translation gives CASSDRGGGAHSEQFF.

The J gene is TRBJ1-1, the V gene TRBV7-2; D gene uncertain. The V and J ends lost 1 base and 6 bases respectively, with 9 bases between them. CDR3 size: 13 residues. The germline V gene encodes CDR1 SGHTA and CDR2 FQGNSA. The CDR3 is CASSLGARAEAFF. The CDR3 region has the DNA TGTGCCAGCAGCTTAGGGGCCCGAGCTGAAGCTTTCTTT.

The chain is built from TRBV5-1 and TRBJ2-5; 15 positions match TRBD2. Germline V CDR1 and CDR2: SGHRS, YFSETQ. This CDR3 region has 16 residues. The V segment lost 4 bases and the J segment 2 bases; nucleotides outside the gene matches: 3. The CDR3 protein is CASSIGTSGGQETQYF. The CDR3 nucleotides are TGCGCCAGCAGCATCGGGACTAGCGGGGGGCAAGAGACCCAGTACTTC.

V usage is TRBV4-1 and J usage is TRBJ2-1; no definite D call. CDR3 length equals 16 residues. From germline, CDR1 is MGHRA and CDR2 YSYEKL. V dropped 0 bases and J dropped 0 bases, with 9 bases sitting between them. The CDR3 is CASSQEGLSSYNEQFF. In DNA form, the CDR3 reads TGCGCCAGCAGCCAAGAGGGTCTGAGCTCCTACAATGAGCAGTTCTTC.

The chain joins TRBV5-1 to TRBJ2-2, with TRBD1 matching 9 bases. V was clipped by 2 bases and J by 6 bases; unmatched bases: 8. This CDR3 is 16 amino acids long. Per the germline V gene, CDR1 is SGHRS and CDR2 is YFSETQ. The CDR3 bases are TGCGCCAGCAGCTTTACAGGGGGCCCGATCGCCGGGGAGCTGTTTTTT. Translating gives CASSFTGGPIAGELFF. The variable domain in full, with the rest retrieved from reference TRBV5-1 and TRBJ2-2, is KAGVTQTPRYLIKTRGQQVTLSCSPISGHRSVSWYQQTPGQGLQFLFEYFSETQRNKGNFPGRFSGRQFSNSRSEMNVSTLELGDSALYLCASSFTGGPIAGELFFGEGSRLTVL.

CDR3 DNA sequence: TGTGCCTGGAGTGCCACAGGGGCCCTGAACACTGAAGCTTTCTTT. This sequence encodes CAWSATGALNTEAFF. This chain links TRBV30 with TRBJ1-1; 7 bases are a match to TRBD1. The V segment lost 1 base and the J segment 0 bases; nucleotides outside the gene matches: 5. CDR3 length equals 15 residues. Germline assignment: CDR1 GTSNPN and CDR2 SVGIG (reference sequence).

This clone was counted a single time. The rearrangement links TRBV7-8 to TRBJ2-3; 10 nucleotides align to TRBD1. V was clipped by 4 bases and J by 4 bases; unmatched bases: 8. This CDR3 contains 16 residues. Germline-derived CDR1 and CDR2 are SGHVS and FQNEAQ. The CDR3 here is CASSSPGTGASDTQYF. For the CDR3, the DNA is TGTGCCAGCAGCTCGCCCGGGACAGGGGCATCAGATACGCAGTATTTT.

This rearrangement joins TRBV7-9 to TRBJ1-2; 10 bases align to TRBD1. Germline V gene sequence: CDR1 SEHNR, CDR2 FQNEAQ (reference sequence). J was trimmed by 5 bases and V by 4 bases; bases with no gene match: 4. CDR3 size: 14 residues. CDR3 DNA: TGTGCCAGCAGCTCTTCGGGACAGGGGTATGGCTACACCTTC. Encoded protein: CASSSSGQGYGYTF.

This sequence joins TRBV3-1 (or the pseudogene TRBV3-2) and TRBJ1-2; D perhaps matches TRBD1 (5 bases). Trimming removed 3 bases at V and 5 bases at J, with 13 bases between. This CDR3 contains 14 residues. CDR1 and CDR2 from the germline V gene are LGHDT and YNNKEL (reference sequence). The CDR3 sequence is CASSHPGAAYGYTF. CDR3 nucleotides: TGTGCCAGCAGCCACCCCGGGGCAGCTTATGGCTACACCTTC.

The chain is built from TRBV6-2 or TRBV6-3 and TRBJ2-3; D unclear. CDR1 and CDR2 from the germline V gene are MNHEY and SVGEGT. Trimming pared 3 bases from V and 0 bases from J, leaving 16 bases between. This CDR3 has 17 amino acids. The DNA for the CDR3 is TGTGCCAGCAGTTATACACATCAGGCACCTAGCACAGATACGCAGTATTTT. It translates to CASSYTHQAPSTDTQYF.

V and J are TRBV11-2 and TRBJ1-1, with TRBD1 matching over 7 bases. The V gene's germline CDR1 is SGHAT and CDR2 FQNNGV. This CDR3 is 13 amino acids long. The trim removed 8 bases at V and 13 bases at J, leaving 16 bases unmatched. CDR3 sequence (DNA): TGTGCCAGCGGACTCGACAGGGCAGGAGAGCATTTCTTT. Residues: CASGLDRAGEHFF.

The chain employs TRBV2 and TRBJ1-1; TRBD1 matches at 9 bases. The J segment lost 3 bases and the V segment lost 4 bases, leaving 0 bases of the junction unmatched. The CDR3 loop spans 13 amino acids. Germline loops: CDR1 SNHLY, CDR2 FYNNEI. The CDR3, as DNA: TGTGCCAGCAGTGGGGACAGGGACACTGAAGCTTTCTTT. Protein sequence: CASSGDRDTEAFF.

The chain is built from TRBV11-2 and TRBJ2-2; 9 nucleotides agree with TRBD2. The CDR3 is 16 residues long. Losses at the gene ends were 5 bases for V and 3 bases for J; bases not matched to a gene: 7. Germline V gene data show CDR1 as SGHAT and CDR2 as FQNNGV. CDR3 loop: CASSAVAGVYTGELFF. CDR3 nucleotide sequence: TGTGCCAGCAGCGCCGTAGCGGGGGTATACACCGGGGAGCTGTTTTTT.

The V and J genes are TRBV6-1 and TRBJ2-6; D ambiguous. V lost 3 bases, J lost 1 base, and 4 bases lay in between. This CDR3 is built from 14 residues. The V gene's germline CDR1 is MNHNS and CDR2 SASEGT. This CDR3 reads CASSEASGANVLTF. The CDR3 bases are TGTGCCAGCAGTGAGGCATCTGGGGCCAACGTCCTGACTTTC.

CDR3 sequence (DNA): TGTGCCAGCAACCCAGGGGGGGGTACTCAGAACACTGAAGCTTTCTTT. Translating it yields CASNPGGGTQNTEAFF. The chain is built from TRBV4-2 and TRBJ1-1; 7 bases are a match to TRBD1. The CDR3 runs 16 residues. Germline V gene lookup returns CDR1 LGHNA and CDR2 YNFKEQ. J lost 1 base, V lost 7 bases, and 12 bases had no gene match.

This chain uses TRBV24-1 with TRBJ2-5; D gene unclear. Germline CDR1 and CDR2: KGHDR and SFDVKD. The V gene lost 2 bases and the J gene lost 2 bases, with 11 bases spanning the gap. The CDR3 has 15 residues. The CDR3 DNA sequence: TGTGCCACCAGTGATTACGGCAAGACACAAGAGACCCAGTACTTC. It translates to CATSDYGKTQETQYF.

V and J are TRBV7-8 and TRBJ2-7; TRBD1 is a possible D gene (6 bases). Trimming shortened V by 6 bases and J by 3 bases, and 18 bases separated the two germline ends. Germline CDR1 reads SGHVS; CDR2 reads FQNEAQ. This CDR3 comprises 15 residues. This CDR3 reads CASRPTGSPLYEQYF. The DNA for the CDR3 is TGTGCCAGCAGACCCACAGGGTCTCCCCTCTACGAGCAGTACTTC.

The J gene is TRBJ1-5, the V gene TRBV7-3; D may be TRBD1 (6 bases). Trimming cost V 4 bases and J 7 bases, with 11 bases left between them. Germline V gene sequence: CDR1 SGHTA, CDR2 FQGTGA. The CDR3 has 13 amino acids. The CDR3 nucleotides read TGTGCCAGCAGCTCAAAGGGGGGACAGCCCCAGCATTTT. It specifies CASSSKGGQPQHF.

The chain has TRBV30 and TRBJ2-5, with D unresolved. This CDR3 is 14 amino acids long. V dropped 1 base and J dropped 9 bases, with 18 bases sitting between them. Germline lookup yields CDR1 GTSNPN and CDR2 SVGIG (reference sequence). The CDR3 here is CAWSDLGLLSAQYF. The CDR3 DNA sequence: TGTGCCTGGAGTGATCTAGGCCTCCTATCGGCCCAGTACTTC.

This chain joins TRBV5-1 and TRBJ2-5; D is undetermined. Germline loops: CDR1 SGHRS, CDR2 YFSETQ. This CDR3 contains 13 residues. V gave up 4 bases and J gave up 5 bases, with 12 bases separating them. As DNA, the CDR3 is TGCGCCAGCAGCCCGGAAGGAAGGGAGACCCAGTACTTC. This codes for CASSPEGRETQYF.

J is TRBJ1-5 and V is TRBV7-8, with no clear D. This CDR3 is built from 14 residues. With 5 bases removed from V and 5 bases from J, the gap between germline ends came to 13 bases. The V gene's germline CDR1 is SGHVS and CDR2 FQNEAQ. CDR3 protein: CASSPRQVDQPQHF. Here the CDR3 DNA reads TGTGCCAGCAGCCCACGTCAGGTAGATCAGCCCCAGCATTTT.

The chain links TRBV6-2 or TRBV6-3 to TRBJ2-5, with D perhaps matching TRBD1 or TRBD2 (5 bases each). Germline values: CDR1 MNHEY, CDR2 SVGEGT. The CDR3 length is 14 residues. The V and J ends lost 4 bases and 1 base respectively, with 10 bases between them. The CDR3 DNA follows: TGTGCCAGCAGTTCTCCTGGGACCCAAGAGACCCAGTACTTC. This encodes CASSSPGTQETQYF.